A selection of T cell receptor beta chains follows, all from one sample in a study of control samples from healthy donors and cancer patients. Generated by immunoSEQ multiplex PCR, the TCRdb table keeps only in-frame clones and is missing some. The table has 70,000 to 85,000 clones, approximately 80% seen once. Sequenced: PBMCs. The source of these receptors is a man between 60 and 70 years old with head and neck cancer. The CDR3 runs from the conserved cysteine through the conserved F or W. Each record gives: D gene, V gene, clone size, J gene, CDR3 DNA, CDR3 protein. D genes are given only for firm matches. Where a row states a size, it is once, few, many or the class of an expanded clone; other rows omit it.

d_call: NA; v_call: TRBV10-3; clone_size: few; j_call: TRBJ1-5; cdr3_nt: TGTGCCATCAGAGGACAAGGCAATCAGCCCCAGCATTTT; cdr3_aa: CAIRGQGNQPQHF
d_call: TRBD1; v_call: TRBV7-9; clone_size: NA; j_call: TRBJ2-4; cdr3_nt: TGTGCCAGCAGCCTCGGGACAGCCATAGCCAAAAACATTCAGTACTTC; cdr3_aa: CASSLGTAIAKNIQYF
d_call: NA; v_call: TRBV5-1; clone_size: NA; j_call: TRBJ1-2; cdr3_nt: TGCGCCAGCAGGGGGTACTATGGCTACACCTTC; cdr3_aa: CASRGYYGYTF
d_call: NA; v_call: TRBV11-2; clone_size: NA; j_call: TRBJ2-7; cdr3_nt: TGTGCCAGCAGCTTATCCGGATTGAGGGCGGAAAGAAGCTCCTACGAGCAGTACTTC; cdr3_aa: CASSLSGLRAERSSYEQYF
d_call: NA; v_call: TRBV28; clone_size: few; j_call: TRBJ1-5; cdr3_nt: TGTGCCTCCATGGGAACTCCGTATCCTCAGCCCCAGCATTTT; cdr3_aa: CASMGTPYPQPQHF
d_call: NA; v_call: TRBV28; clone_size: once; j_call: TRBJ1-4; cdr3_nt: TGTGCCAGCAGTTCCCCCTGGGCGACTAATGAAAAACTGTTTTTT; cdr3_aa: CASSSPWATNEKLFF
d_call: TRBD2; v_call: TRBV13; clone_size: NA; j_call: TRBJ2-2; cdr3_nt: TGTGCCAGCAGCCCGGGGGGGCCCGGGGAGCTGTTTTTT; cdr3_aa: CASSPGGPGELFF
d_call: NA; v_call: TRBV18; clone_size: once; j_call: TRBJ1-5; cdr3_nt: TGTGCCAGCTCACCGGGGGTAAGGGATCAGCCCCAGCATTTT; cdr3_aa: CASSPGVRDQPQHF
d_call: TRBD1; v_call: TRBV3-1/TRBV3-2; clone_size: NA; j_call: TRBJ1-1; cdr3_nt: TGTGCCAGTATACAATCGCTGGACAGGGGGCCCACTGAAGCTTTCTTT; cdr3_aa: CASIQSLDRGPTEAFF
d_call: TRBD2; v_call: TRBV5-6; clone_size: NA; j_call: TRBJ2-2; cdr3_nt: TGTGCCAGCAGCTTCTCTCCGGGAGGTACCGGGGAGCTGTTTTTT; cdr3_aa: CASSFSPGGTGELFF
d_call: TRBD1; v_call: TRBV18; clone_size: NA; j_call: TRBJ1-2; cdr3_nt: TGTGCCAGCTCATGGCAGGGGGCCGAGACAGGAGGCTACACCTTC; cdr3_aa: CASSWQGAETGGYTF
d_call: TRBD2; v_call: TRBV7-2; clone_size: few; j_call: TRBJ2-1; cdr3_nt: TGTGCCAGCTTTAGCGGGAGAGGTGGGAATGAGCAGTTCTTC; cdr3_aa: CASFSGRGGNEQFF
d_call: NA; v_call: TRBV5-6; clone_size: NA; j_call: TRBJ2-7; cdr3_nt: TGTGCCAGCAGCTTAGAAGGGGAGCAGTACTTC; cdr3_aa: CASSLEGEQYF
d_call: TRBD1; v_call: TRBV19; clone_size: few; j_call: TRBJ1-5; cdr3_nt: TGTGCCAGTAGTTGGACAGGGACGAATCAGCCCCAGCATTTT; cdr3_aa: CASSWTGTNQPQHF
d_call: NA; v_call: TRBV6-6; clone_size: few; j_call: TRBJ2-7; cdr3_nt: TGTGCCAGCAGCAACGGACAGAGGCTTCCCTACGAGCAGTACTTC; cdr3_aa: CASSNGQRLPYEQYF